This TCR beta chain was recorded in a study of identical twins. Study-wide results and limits: Conclusions rested on cross-sectional statistics rather than following the same donors.

Only one count was recorded for this clonotype. Its specificity is not known. This CDR3 is missing its conserved last phenylalanine or tryptophan, likely due to a read error. The CDR3 consists of 15 residues. Germline V gene sequence: CDR1 MNHEY, CDR2 SVGEGT. The V gene lost 7 bases and the J gene lost 0 bases, with 16 bases spanning the gap. A single record per CDR3 protein comes from TCRdb applying MiXCR to the 5' RACE reads. The sample includes roughly 350,000 distinct CDR3 sequences, roughly 9% of them seen just once. The donors were all healthy and Caucasian. Sequencing was performed on naive T cells sorted from blood. The source of this sequence is a woman in her fifties or sixties in good health. J is TRBJ2-7 and V is TRBV6-2 or TRBV6-3; D is unresolved. The CDR3 bases are TGTGCCAGCATTCCTTCGCACGGAAGCTCCTACGAGCAGTACTCC. It codes for CASIPSHGSSYEQYS.